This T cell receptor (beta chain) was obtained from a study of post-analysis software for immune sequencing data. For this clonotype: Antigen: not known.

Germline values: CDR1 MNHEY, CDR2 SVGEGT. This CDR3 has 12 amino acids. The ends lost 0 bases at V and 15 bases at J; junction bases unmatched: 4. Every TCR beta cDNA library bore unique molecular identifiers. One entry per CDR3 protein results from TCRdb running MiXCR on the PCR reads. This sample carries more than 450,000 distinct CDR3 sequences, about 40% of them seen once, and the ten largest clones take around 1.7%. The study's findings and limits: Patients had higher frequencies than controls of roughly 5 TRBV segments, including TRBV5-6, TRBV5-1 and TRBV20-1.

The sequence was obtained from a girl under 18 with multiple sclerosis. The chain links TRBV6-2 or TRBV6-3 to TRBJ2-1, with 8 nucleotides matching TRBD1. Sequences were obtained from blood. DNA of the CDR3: TGTGCCAGCAGTTACTCGAGTGACAGGGGGTTCTTC. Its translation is CASSYSSDRGFF.